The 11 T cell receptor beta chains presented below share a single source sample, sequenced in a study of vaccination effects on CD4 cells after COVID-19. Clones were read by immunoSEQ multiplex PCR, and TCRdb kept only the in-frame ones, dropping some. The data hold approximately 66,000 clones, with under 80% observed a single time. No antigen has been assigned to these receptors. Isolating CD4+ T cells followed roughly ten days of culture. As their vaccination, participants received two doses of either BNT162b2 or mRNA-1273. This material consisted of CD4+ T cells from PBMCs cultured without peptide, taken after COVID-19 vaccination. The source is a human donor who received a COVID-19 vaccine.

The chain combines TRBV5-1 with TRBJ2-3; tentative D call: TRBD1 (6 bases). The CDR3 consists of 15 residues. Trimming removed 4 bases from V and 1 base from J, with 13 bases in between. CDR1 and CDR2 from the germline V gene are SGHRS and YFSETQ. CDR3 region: CASSLRDIRTDTQYF. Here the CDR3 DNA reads TGCGCCAGCAGCCTCCGGGACATACGCACAGATACGCAGTATTTT.

CDR3 DNA sequence: TGTGCCAGCTCACCACCCGGGACAGGGGGCACCGGGGAGCTGTTTTTT. This codes for CASSPPGTGGTGELFF. V is TRBV18 and J is TRBJ2-2, with 11 positions matching TRBD1. V lost 0 bases to trimming and J lost 4 bases; unmatched junction nucleotides: 1. Germline assignment: CDR1 KGHSH and CDR2 LQKENI. The CDR3 is made up of 16 amino acids.

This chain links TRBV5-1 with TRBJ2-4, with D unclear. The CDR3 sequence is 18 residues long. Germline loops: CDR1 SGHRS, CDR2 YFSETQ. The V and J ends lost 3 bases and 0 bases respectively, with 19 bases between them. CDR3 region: CASSWGRASPLAKNIQYF. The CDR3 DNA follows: TGCGCCAGCAGCTGGGGTAGGGCAAGCCCACTAGCCAAAAACATTCAGTACTTC.

In DNA form, the CDR3 reads TGCGCCAGCAGCTTGGTTCAGGGATCGAGCACCGGGGAGCTGTTTTTT. It yields the protein CASSLVQGSSTGELFF. The chain recombines TRBV5-1 with TRBJ2-2; tentative D call: TRBD1 (5 bases). The germline CDR1 and CDR2 sequences are SGHRS and YFSETQ. The CDR3 runs to 16 residues. The V gene lost 0 bases and the J gene lost 4 bases, with 13 bases spanning the gap.

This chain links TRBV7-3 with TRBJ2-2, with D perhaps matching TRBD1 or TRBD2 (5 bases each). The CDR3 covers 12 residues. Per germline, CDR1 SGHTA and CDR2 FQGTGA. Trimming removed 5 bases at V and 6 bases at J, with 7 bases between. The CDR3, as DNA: TGTGCCAGCAGCGGGGGTGCCGGGGAGCTGTTTTTT. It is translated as CASSGGAGELFF.

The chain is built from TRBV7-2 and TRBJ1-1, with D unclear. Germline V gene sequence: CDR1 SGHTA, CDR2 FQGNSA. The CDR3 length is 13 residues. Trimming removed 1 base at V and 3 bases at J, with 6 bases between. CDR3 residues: CASSLVVDTEAFF. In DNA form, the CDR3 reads TGTGCCAGCAGCTTAGTCGTGGACACTGAAGCTTTCTTT.

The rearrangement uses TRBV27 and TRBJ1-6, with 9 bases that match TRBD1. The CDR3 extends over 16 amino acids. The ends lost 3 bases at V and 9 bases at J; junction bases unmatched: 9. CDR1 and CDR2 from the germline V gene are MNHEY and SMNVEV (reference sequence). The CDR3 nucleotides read TGTGCCAGCAGTTTTTCCGGGACAGGGTTGGGTTCACCCCTCCACTTT. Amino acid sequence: CASSFSGTGLGSPLHF.

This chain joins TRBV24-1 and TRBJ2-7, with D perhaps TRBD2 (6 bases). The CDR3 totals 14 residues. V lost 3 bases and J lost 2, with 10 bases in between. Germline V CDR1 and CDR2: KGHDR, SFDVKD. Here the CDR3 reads CATSDGGAAYEQYV. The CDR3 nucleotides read TGTGCCACCAGTGATGGAGGGGCCGCCTACGAGCAGTACGTC.

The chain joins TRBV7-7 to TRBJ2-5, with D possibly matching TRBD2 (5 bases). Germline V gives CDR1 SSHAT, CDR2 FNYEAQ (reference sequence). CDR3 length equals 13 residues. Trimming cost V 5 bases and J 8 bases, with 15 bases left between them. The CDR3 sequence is CASSISDGKTQYF. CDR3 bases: TGTGCCAGCAGCATAAGCGACGGGAAAACCCAGTACTTC.

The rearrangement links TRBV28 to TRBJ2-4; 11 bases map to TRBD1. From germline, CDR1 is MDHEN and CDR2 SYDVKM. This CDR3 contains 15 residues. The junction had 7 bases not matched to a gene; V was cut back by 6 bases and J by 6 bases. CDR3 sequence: CASSLAGTGGNIQYF. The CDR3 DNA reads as TGTGCCAGCAGCCTAGCCGGGACAGGGGGAAACATTCAGTACTTC.

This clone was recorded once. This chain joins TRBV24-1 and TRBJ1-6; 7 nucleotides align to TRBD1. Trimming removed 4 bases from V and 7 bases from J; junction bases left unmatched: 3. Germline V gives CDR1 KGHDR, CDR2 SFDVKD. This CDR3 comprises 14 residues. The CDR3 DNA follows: TGTGCCACCAGTGACCCGGGACAGAATTCACCCCTCCACTTT. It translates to CATSDPGQNSPLHF.